The clone carrying this TCR beta chain was observed many times. The sample belongs to a study of metastatic and nonmetastatic thyroid tumors. On the study more broadly: A comparison of repertoires was made across blood and tumor or nodule tissue from malignant and benign thyroid patients.

TCRdb re-called the PCR reads via MiXCR. This repertoire shows around 23,000 clones, roughly 22% found once; its top ten account for roughly an eighth. Patients had received no treatment of any kind before thyroid surgery. Trimming shortened V by 1 base and J by 4 bases, and 17 bases separated the two germline ends. In germline, CDR1 is SGHAT, CDR2 FQNNGV. The CDR3 spans 17 residues. This chain links TRBV11-2 with TRBJ1-3; possibly TRBD1 for D (6 bases). The sequenced material came from tumor tissue. This clonotype was sampled from a female donor with papillary thyroid cancer or a benign thyroid nodule (not recorded which). Some clones in this sample may be carry-over from other donors' samples. This CDR3 reads CASSLVGGRGPGNTIYF. CDR3 nucleotides: TGTGCCAGCAGCTTAGTAGGAGGCAGGGGTCCGGGAAACACCATATATTTT.